Here is one TCR beta chain with its context. The sample originates from a study of blood T cell repertoires in COVID-19. The assay was immunoSEQ multiplex PCR, and TCRdb's table has in-frame clones only and misses some. The profile shows hundreds of thousands of clones, roughly 85% of them singletons. CDR3 length equals 16 residues. J gave up 2 bases and V 0 bases, and 2 bases lay outside the gene matches. Germline V gene data show CDR1 as SGHTS and CDR2 as YDEGEE. Material for sequencing was peripheral blood. The genes are TRBV5-8 and TRBJ1-6; 7 bases are a match to TRBD1. The TCR comes from a man aged 50 to 60 with COVID-19, enrolled during active disease. CDR3: CASSLGGGTYNSPLHF. The CDR3, as DNA: TGTGCCAGCAGCTTGGGAGGGGGCACCTATAATTCACCCCTCCACTTT.